This T cell receptor beta chain was documented in a study of T cells after yellow fever vaccination (dated by TCRdb to the late 2010s). A note on the overall study: Libraries from fractions with low cell numbers were prepared with the SMART-Seq v4 Ultra Low Input RNA kit. To follow T-cell clones before and after both primary and booster YFV17D yellow fever vaccination, bulk TCR alpha and beta repertoires underwent longitudinal sequencing. Two healthy male donors, one aged 18 to 30 and one aged 30 to 40 years, were included in the cohort. Bulk PBMC replicates and cell subsets were isolated from blood drawn at multiple timepoints before and after both primary and secondary immunization. Paper-wide results and their limitations: After the booster, most of the clones that had expanded following primary vaccination were detected again (just under 97% of CD4 and more than 85% of CD8), which suggests that memory was broadly maintained. The secondary T-cell response was found to be weaker but faster than the primary response, with a peak reached on day 5 rather than on day 15. A small share of clonotypes was detected in both CD4 and CD8 compartments, with the overlap likely arising from convergent recombination. The study included only a couple of donors, which limits how far the findings can be generalized. Because abundant contaminating clonotypes from the bulk population could be contained in FACS-sorted repertoires, computational filtering was required.

The table lists this clonotype with many counts. Its target antigen remains unknown. There are no base qualities to consult, and no much larger clone falls within one base. Sequenced on an Illumina NovaSeq 6000. TCR cDNA was synthesized by 5'RACE template switching, through which a universal primer site and unique molecular identifiers were introduced. Priming for cDNA synthesis came from both the TCR alpha and TCR beta constant segments. Library amplification used two PCR steps, and the second PCR step added sample barcodes and sequencing adapters. Sequencing of libraries was performed on Illumina HiSeq 2500 (2x100 bp) or NovaSeq (2x150 bp). The authors' analysis ran thus. Reads were demultiplexed and collapsed into UMI consensus sequences with MIGEC, and V(D)J alignment was performed with MiXCR. Vaccine-responding clonotypes were defined with edgeR using replicate PBMC samples, requiring FDR below 0.01 and a log2 fold change above 5 up to day 15. CD4 or CD8 identity was assigned to each bulk clonotype according to whether the clonotype was present at higher abundance in the sequenced CD4 repertoire or the sequenced CD8 repertoire. TCRdb handled the public reads itself, with Q25 trimming in fastp and clone calling in MiXCR, and kept productive beta chains. Rows are combined by CDR3 protein, so each entry shows the most common genes and DNA. The V and J calls come from TCRdb's annotation, not from the publication. The sample table shows 250,000 to 400,000 distinct CDR3 sequences, and roughly 4.3% are seen once. The ten largest clonotypes hold less than 20% of the sample.

The treatment or condition label, as the study defines it: live attenuated yellow fever vaccine strain. At each blood-draw timepoint, two biological replicates of bulk PBMCs were collected. A standard Ficoll-Paque protocol was used to isolate PBMCs from peripheral blood. TriZol was used to extract RNA from bulk PBMCs, CD4 and CD8 fractions, and dextramer-positive and dextramer-negative fractions. Per the germline V gene (reference sequence), DFQATT is the CDR1 and SNEGSKA is the CDR2. V was cut back by 0 bases and J by 3 bases, leaving a gap of 12 bases between them. Spanning cysteine to phenylalanine, the CDR3 consists of 14 amino acids. Only the CDR3 DNA is retained, 42 bases long and in frame from the first base.

The sequenced sample was PBMCs, obtained 15 days after the yellow fever booster vaccination. This TCR was sampled from a man between 18 and 35 years old who received the YFV17D yellow fever vaccine. The rearranged chain carries TRBV20-1 and TRBJ2-7, with a weak D call of TRBD2 (7 bases match). CDR3 region: CSARDGGAHYEQYF. Read as DNA, the sequence is TGCAGTGCTAGAGATGGGGGGGCCCACTACGAGCAGTACTTC.